This T cell receptor (beta chain) was identified in a study of CXCR3-negative and CXCR3-positive naive CD8 T cells. Overall study findings and caveats: Partially decreased CXCR3 expression was recorded after cryopreservation, and fresh PBMCs were used in most assays. The authors found comparable surface CD5 between naive subsets and inferred TCR strength from TRB CDR3 properties. In CXCR3-positive naive cells, the TRB CDR3s were more hydrophobic than in CXCR3-negative naive cells.

Sorts performed in triplicate captured 250,000 to 350,000 cells each from every CD8+ T cell subset. Germline lookup yields CDR1 SGDLS and CDR2 YYNGEE. The CDR3 is made up of 16 amino acids. On this clonotype: Its target is unknown.

UMI labels and 5' RACE were used to prepare the TRB cDNA libraries. TCRdb reprocessed the 5' RACE reads and stores each CDR3 protein as one record, lacking DNA. This sample's table reports under 150,000 distinct CDR3 sequences. The source of this sequence is a human donor in good health. Some clones in this sample may be carry-over from other donors' samples. What was sequenced was naive CXCR3+ CD8+ T cells from blood. The subset denotes: CD45RO-CCR7+CD27+CD95- naive CD8+ T cells expressing CXCR3 (TNR3+). This chain joins TRBV9 and TRBJ1-2; without DNA, the TCRdb call of TRBD1 cannot be checked. Here the CDR3 reads CASTPQAQPWDYGYTF. Filled out from reference TRBV9 and TRBJ1-2, the complete variable domain reads DSGVTQTPKHLITATGQRVTLRCSPRSGDLSVYWYQQSLDQGLQFLIQYYNGEERAKGNILERFSAQQFPDLHSELNLSSLELGDSALYFCASTPQAQPWDYGYTFGSGTRLTVV.